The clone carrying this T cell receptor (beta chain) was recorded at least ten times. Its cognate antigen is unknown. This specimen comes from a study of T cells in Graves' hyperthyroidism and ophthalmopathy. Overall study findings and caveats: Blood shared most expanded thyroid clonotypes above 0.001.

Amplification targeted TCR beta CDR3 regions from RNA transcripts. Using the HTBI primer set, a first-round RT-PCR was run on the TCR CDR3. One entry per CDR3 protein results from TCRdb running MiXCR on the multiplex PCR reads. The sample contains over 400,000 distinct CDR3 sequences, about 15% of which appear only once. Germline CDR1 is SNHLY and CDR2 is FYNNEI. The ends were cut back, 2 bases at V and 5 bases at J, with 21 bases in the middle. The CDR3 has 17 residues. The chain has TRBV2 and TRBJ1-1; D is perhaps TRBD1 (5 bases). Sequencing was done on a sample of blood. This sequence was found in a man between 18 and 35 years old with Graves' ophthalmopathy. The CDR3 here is CASSEHASGVKATEAFF. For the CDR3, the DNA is TGTGCCAGCAGTGAACACGCCTCGGGGGTAAAAGCTACTGAAGCTTTCTTT.